This T cell receptor (beta chain) was documented in a study of cytomegalovirus exposure and HLA in healthy donors. PCR used 60 Vbeta primers and 13 Jbeta primers. This table comes from immunoSEQ multiplex PCR, and its TCRdb copy is limited to in-frame clones, with some not included. This sample has about 120,000 clones, with roughly 72% found just once. Germline V gives CDR1 SNHLY, CDR2 FYNNEI. V lost 4 bases and J lost 2, with 5 bases in between. CDR3 length: 12 residues. Notes on the study in general: For TCR beta chains, V- and J-gene trimming was later linked to a missense DCLRE1C variant. Cytomegalovirus association was assigned to under 200 TCR beta chains. In all likelihood, a cluster of highly shared sequence variants was a sequencing artifact. Reportedly, a later analysis found an Asian-associated ancestry cluster had fewer N-insertions than the roughly 700-donor mean.

As for this clone: As yet, its antigen is unknown.

The source material was PBMCs. The receptor's source is a woman between 35 and 50 years old in good health and CMV-seropositive. This chain uses TRBV2 with TRBJ1-2; D is undetermined. CDR3 in amino acids: CASSVQNYGYTF. CDR3 coding DNA: TGTGCCAGCAGTGTGCAGAACTATGGCTACACCTTC.